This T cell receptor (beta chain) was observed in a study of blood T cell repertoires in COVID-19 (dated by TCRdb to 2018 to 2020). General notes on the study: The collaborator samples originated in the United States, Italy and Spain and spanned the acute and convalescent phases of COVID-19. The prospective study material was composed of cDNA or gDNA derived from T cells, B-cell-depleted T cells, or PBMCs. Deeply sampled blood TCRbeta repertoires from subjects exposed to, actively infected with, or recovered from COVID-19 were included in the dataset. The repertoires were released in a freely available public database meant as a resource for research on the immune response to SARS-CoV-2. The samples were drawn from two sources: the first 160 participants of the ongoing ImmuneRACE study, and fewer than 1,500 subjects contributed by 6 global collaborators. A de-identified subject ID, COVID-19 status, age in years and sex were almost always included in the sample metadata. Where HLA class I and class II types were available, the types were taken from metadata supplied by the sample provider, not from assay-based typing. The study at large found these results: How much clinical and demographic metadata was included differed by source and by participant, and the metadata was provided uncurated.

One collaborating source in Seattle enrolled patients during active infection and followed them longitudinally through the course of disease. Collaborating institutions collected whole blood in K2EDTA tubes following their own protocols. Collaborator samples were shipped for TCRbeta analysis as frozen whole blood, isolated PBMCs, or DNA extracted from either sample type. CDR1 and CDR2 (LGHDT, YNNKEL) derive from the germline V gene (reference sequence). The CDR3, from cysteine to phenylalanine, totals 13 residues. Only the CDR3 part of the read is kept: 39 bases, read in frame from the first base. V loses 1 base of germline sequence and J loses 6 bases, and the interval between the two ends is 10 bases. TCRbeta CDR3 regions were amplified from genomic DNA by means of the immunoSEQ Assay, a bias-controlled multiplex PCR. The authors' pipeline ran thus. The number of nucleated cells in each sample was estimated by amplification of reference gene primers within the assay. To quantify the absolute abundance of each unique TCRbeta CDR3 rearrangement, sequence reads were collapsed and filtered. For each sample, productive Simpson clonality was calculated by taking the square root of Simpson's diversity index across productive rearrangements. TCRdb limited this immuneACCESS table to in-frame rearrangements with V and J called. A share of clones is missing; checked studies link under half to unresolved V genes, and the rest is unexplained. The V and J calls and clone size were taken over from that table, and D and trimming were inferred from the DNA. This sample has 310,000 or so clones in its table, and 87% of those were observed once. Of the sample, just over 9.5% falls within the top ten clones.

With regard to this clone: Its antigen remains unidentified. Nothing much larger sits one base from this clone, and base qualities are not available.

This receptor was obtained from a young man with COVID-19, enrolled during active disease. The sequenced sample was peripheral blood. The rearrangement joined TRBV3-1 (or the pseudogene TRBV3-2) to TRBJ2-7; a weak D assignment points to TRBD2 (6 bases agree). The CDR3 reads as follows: CASSQVNSGEQYF. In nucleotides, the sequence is TGTGCCAGCAGCCAAGTCAATAGCGGCGAGCAGTACTTC.